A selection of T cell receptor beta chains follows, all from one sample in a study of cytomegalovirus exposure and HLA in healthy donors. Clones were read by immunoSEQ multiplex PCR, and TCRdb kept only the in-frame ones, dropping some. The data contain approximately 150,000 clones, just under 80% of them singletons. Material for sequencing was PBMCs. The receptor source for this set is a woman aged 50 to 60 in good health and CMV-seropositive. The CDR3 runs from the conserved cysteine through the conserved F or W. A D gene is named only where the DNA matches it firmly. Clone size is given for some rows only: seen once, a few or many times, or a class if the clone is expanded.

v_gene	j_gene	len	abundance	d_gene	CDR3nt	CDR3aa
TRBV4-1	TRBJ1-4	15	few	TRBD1	TGCGCCAGCAGCCTATGGGACAGGAGTAATGAAAAACTGTTTTTT	CASSLWDRSNEKLFF
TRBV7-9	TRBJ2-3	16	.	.	TGTGCCAGCAGCTCCATTTGGGGGCTCCCCACAGATACGCAGTATTTT	CASSSIWGLPTDTQYF
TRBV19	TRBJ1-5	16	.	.	TGTGCCAGTAGTATAGAGTCAGGGCGAAGCAATCAGCCCCAGCATTTT	CASSIESGRSNQPQHF
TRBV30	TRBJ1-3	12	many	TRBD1	TGTGCCCGCGGACAGGGAGGAAACACCATATATTTT	CARGQGGNTIYF
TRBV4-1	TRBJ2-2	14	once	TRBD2	TGCGCCAGCAGCCGAGCGGGGCTCACCGGGGAGCTGTTTTTT	CASSRAGLTGELFF
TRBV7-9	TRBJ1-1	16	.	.	TGTGCCAGCAGCTCGCCACAGGGTATATCGAACACTGAAGCTTTCTTT	CASSSPQGISNTEAFF
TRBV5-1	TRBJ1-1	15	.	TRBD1	TGCGCCAGCAGCTTGGGGGAAGACAGGGCTTTTGAAGCTTTCTTT	CASSLGEDRAFEAFF
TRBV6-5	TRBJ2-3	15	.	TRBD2	TGTGCCAATATACTTCGGGGGGGCCCCACAGATACGCAGTATTTT	CANILRGGPTDTQYF
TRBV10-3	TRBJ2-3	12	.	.	TGTGCCATCAGTGGGCCCACAGATACGCAGTATTTT	CAISGPTDTQYF
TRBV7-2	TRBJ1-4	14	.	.	TGTGCCAGCAGCTTATGGGGAGGAAATGAAAAACTGTTTTTT	CASSLWGGNEKLFF
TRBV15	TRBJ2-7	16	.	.	TGTGCCACCAGCAGAGGGATGGGGACTGCCTCCTACGAGCAGTACTTC	CATSRGMGTASYEQYF
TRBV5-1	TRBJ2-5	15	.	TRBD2	TGCGCCAGCAGAGAGAAGGTCTTGGGAGGGGAGACCCAGTACTTC	CASREKVLGGETQYF
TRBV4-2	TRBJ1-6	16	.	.	TGTGCCAGCAGCCAAGAACCGGGACACCTTAATTCACCCCTCCACTTT	CASSQEPGHLNSPLHF
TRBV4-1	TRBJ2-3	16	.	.	TGCGCCAGCAGCCAATTGAAGGGAGGTCCCACAGATACGCAGTATTTT	CASSQLKGGPTDTQYF
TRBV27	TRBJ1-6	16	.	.	TGTGCCAGCTCCCTGGGAGGGGGGTCCTATAATTCACCCCTCCACTTT	CASSLGGGSYNSPLHF
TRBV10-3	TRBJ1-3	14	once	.	TGTGCCATCAGTGAGAGGGGGTCTGGAAACACCATATATTTT	CAISERGSGNTIYF
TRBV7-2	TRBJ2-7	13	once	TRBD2	TGTGCCAGCAGCCCACGGGGGGGCTACGAGCAGTACTTC	CASSPRGGYEQYF
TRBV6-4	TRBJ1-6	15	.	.	TGTGCCAGCAGTGACTCCGGCAGGGGATCCTCACCCCTCCACTTT	CASSDSGRGSSPLHF
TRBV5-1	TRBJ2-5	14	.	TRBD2	TGCGCCAGCAGCTTGGAGGCTAGCGGGGGCGCCCAGTACTTC	CASSLEASGGAQYF